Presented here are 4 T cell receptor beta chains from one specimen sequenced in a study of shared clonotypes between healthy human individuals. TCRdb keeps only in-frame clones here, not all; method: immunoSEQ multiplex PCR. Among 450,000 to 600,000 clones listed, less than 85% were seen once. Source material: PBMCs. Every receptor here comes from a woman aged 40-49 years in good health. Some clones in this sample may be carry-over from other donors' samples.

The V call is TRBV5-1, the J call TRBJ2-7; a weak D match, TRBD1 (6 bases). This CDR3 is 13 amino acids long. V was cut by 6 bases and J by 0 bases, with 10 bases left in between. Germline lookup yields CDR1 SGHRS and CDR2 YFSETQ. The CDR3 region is CASKGDGSYEQYF. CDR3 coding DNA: TGCGCCAGCAAGGGGGACGGCTCCTACGAGCAGTACTTC.

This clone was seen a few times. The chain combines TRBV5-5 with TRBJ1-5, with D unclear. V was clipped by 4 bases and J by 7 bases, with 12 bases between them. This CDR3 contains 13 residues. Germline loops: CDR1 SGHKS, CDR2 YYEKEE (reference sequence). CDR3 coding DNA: TGTGCCAGCAGCGATTGGGGAGGCCAGCCCCAGCATTTT. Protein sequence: CASSDWGGQPQHF.

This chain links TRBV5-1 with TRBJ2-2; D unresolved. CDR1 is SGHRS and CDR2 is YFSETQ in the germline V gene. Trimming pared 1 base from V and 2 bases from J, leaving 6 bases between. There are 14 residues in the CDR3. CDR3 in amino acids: CASSLPKNTGELFF. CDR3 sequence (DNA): TGCGCCAGCAGCTTGCCCAAAAACACCGGGGAGCTGTTTTTT.

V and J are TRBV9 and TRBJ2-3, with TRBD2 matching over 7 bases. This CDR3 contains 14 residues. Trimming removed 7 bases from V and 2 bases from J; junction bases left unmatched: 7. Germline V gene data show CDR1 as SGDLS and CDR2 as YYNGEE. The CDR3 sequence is CASGTSANTDTQYF. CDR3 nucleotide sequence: TGTGCCAGCGGCACTAGCGCGAACACAGATACGCAGTATTTT.